This passage covers 17 T cell receptor beta chains from one sample sequenced in a study of shared clonotypes between healthy human individuals. The protocol was immunoSEQ multiplex PCR, while the TCRdb copy is restricted to in-frame clones and leaves out a portion. The sample shows 2 million to 2.5 million clones, 90% to 97% of them seen only once. Sequencing was carried out using naive CD4+ T cells sorted from blood. As for subset: CD45RA+ positively selected. The source is a man in his late teens or twenties in good health.

A note on this clone: This specimen includes other DNA sequences encoding the same CDR3. The rearrangement links TRBV4-3 to TRBJ2-7; D unresolved. V was trimmed by 0 bases and J by 2 bases, leaving 11 bases between them. The CDR3 is 15 amino acids. The germline CDR1 and CDR2 sequences are LGHNA and YSLEER. The CDR3 region has the DNA TGCGCCAGCAGCCAAGAAGCAGGCCGAACCTACGAGCAGTACTTC. Protein product: CASSQEAGRTYEQYF.

This clone was observed once. This rearrangement joins TRBV6-7 to TRBJ2-4, with D possibly TRBD1 on 6 matching bases. TRBV6-7 is sorted into the ORF group, with uncertain function. The CDR3 extends over 17 amino acids. Trimming removed 5 bases at V and 0 bases at J, with 17 bases between. The CDR3 nucleotides are TGTGCCAGCAGTGGCTCCAGGGGCCGACCAGCCAAAAACATTCAGTACTTC. The encoded protein is CASSGSRGRPAKNIQYF.

The chain couples TRBV4-1 to TRBJ1-3; possibly TRBD1 for D (5 bases). Trimming shortened V by 1 base and J by 0 bases, and 10 bases separated the two germline ends. Germline CDR1 is MGHRA and CDR2 is YSYEKL. The CDR3 runs to 16 residues. CDR3 in DNA: TGCGCCAGCAGCCAAGGAGGGGCCAGCTCTGGAAACACCATATATTTT. Residues: CASSQGGASSGNTIYF.

The V gene is TRBV5-5, the J gene TRBJ2-1, with 8 bases lining up with TRBD1. V was pared by 3 bases and J by 4 bases, with 9 bases of the junction left unmatched. CDR1 is SGHKS, CDR2 YYEKEE, per germline (reference sequence). The CDR3 is 16 amino acids. The CDR3 here is CASSSITGQVYNEQFF. The CDR3, as DNA: TGTGCCAGCAGCTCCATCACGGGACAGGTGTACAATGAGCAGTTCTTC.

The rearrangement uses TRBV2 and TRBJ2-5; D uncertain. The ends were cut back, 2 bases at V and 5 bases at J, with 12 bases in the middle. Per germline, CDR1 SNHLY and CDR2 FYNNEI. There are 14 residues in the CDR3. In DNA form, the CDR3 reads TGTGCCAGCAGTGAACCCGGGCGACGGGAGACCCAGTACTTC. It is translated as CASSEPGRRETQYF.

The chain recombines TRBV14 with TRBJ1-4; TRBD1 might be the D (5 bases). Germline CDR1 and CDR2: SGHDN and FVKESK. The V and J ends lost 0 bases and 8 bases respectively, with 13 bases between them. The CDR3 is made up of 15 amino acids. The CDR3 here is CASSQDGQGQEKLFF. The CDR3 region has the DNA TGTGCCAGCAGCCAAGATGGTCAGGGCCAAGAAAAACTGTTTTTT.

The chain employs TRBV11-3 and TRBJ2-3; possibly TRBD1 for D (6 bases). Germline CDR1 and CDR2: SGHNT and YENEEA. The CDR3 sequence is 13 residues long. V was shortened by 6 bases and J by 5 bases, with 12 bases between the two germline ends. The CDR3 sequence is CASRKGDRDTQYF. The CDR3 DNA reads TGTGCCAGCAGGAAGGGGGATAGAGATACGCAGTATTTT.

This clone has only a few counts. Other DNA variants within this sample encode the same CDR3. The V gene is TRBV6-5, the J gene TRBJ1-2; a weak D match, TRBD1 (5 bases). Trimming took off 0 bases at V and 0 bases at J, with 8 bases between the two ends. The CDR3 is made up of 15 amino acids. Germline-derived CDR1 and CDR2 are MNHEY and SVGAGI. The CDR3 coding sequence is TGTGCCAGCAGTTACTCGGGGGGAACTAACTATGGCTACACCTTC. This sequence encodes CASSYSGGTNYGYTF.

This clone was recorded only once. This chain links TRBV6-1 with TRBJ2-3; TRBD1 matches 7 bases. V shed 7 bases, J shed 0 bases, and the junction held 4 bases outside the gene matches. CDR3 length: 14 residues. The germline V gene has CDR1 MNHNS and CDR2 SASEGT. Here the CDR3 DNA reads TGTGCCAGCATCAGGGGGAGTAGCACAGATACGCAGTATTTT. Amino acids: CASIRGSSTDTQYF.

The table lists this clone with a count of one. The chain carries TRBV5-1 and TRBJ1-1; D is possibly TRBD1 (6 bases). V gave up 2 bases and J gave up 5 bases, with 16 bases separating them. The V gene's germline CDR1 is SGHRS and CDR2 YFSETQ. This CDR3 is 15 amino acids long. The CDR3 DNA reads as TGCGCCAGCAGCTTTAGGGGGGAGCGAAATACTGAAGCTTTCTTT. Translated: CASSFRGERNTEAFF. The entire variable domain, with the rest obtained from reference TRBV5-1 and TRBJ1-1, is as follows: KAGVTQTPRYLIKTRGQQVTLSCSPISGHRSVSWYQQTPGQGLQFLFEYFSETQRNKGNFPGRFSGRQFSNSRSEMNVSTLELGDSALYLCASSFRGERNTEAFFGQGTRLTVV.

The chain uses TRBV14 and TRBJ2-3; 7 bases are a match to TRBD1. The CDR3 is 15 residues long. With V trimmed by 4 bases and J by 2 bases, 6 bases remained unmatched. The germline V gene encodes CDR1 SGHDN and CDR2 FVKESK. CDR3 in DNA: TGTGCCAGCAGCCGTCCTGGGACAGTCACAGATACGCAGTATTTT. Its translation is CASSRPGTVTDTQYF.

V and J are TRBV7-2 and TRBJ2-7; TRBD1 aligns across 11 bases. V was clipped by 5 bases and J by 2 bases; unmatched bases: 2. Germline V gene data show CDR1 as SGHTA and CDR2 as FQGNSA. This CDR3 region has 14 residues. The CDR3 region has the DNA TGTGCCAGCAGCATGGGACAGGGGGCCTACGAGCAGTACTTC. As protein: CASSMGQGAYEQYF.

The rearrangement uses TRBV28 and TRBJ1-2; 7 nucleotides align to TRBD1. Germline-derived CDR1 and CDR2 are MDHEN and SYDVKM. Trimming cost V 11 bases and J 2 bases; bases outside gene matches: 8. This CDR3 comprises 13 residues. CDR3 amino acids: CAGKRQGNYGYTF. The CDR3 nucleotides are TGTGCCGGCAAAAGACAGGGCAACTATGGCTACACCTTC.

CDR3 DNA: TGTGCCAGCAGCCCCACCTCTGGACACCACTATTCACCCCTCCACTTT. This sequence encodes CASSPTSGHHYSPLHF. The chain recombines TRBV7-9 with TRBJ1-6; perhaps TRBD1 as D (5 bases). Between the trimmed V and J ends, which lost 5 bases and 8 bases, there was a span of 19 bases. The CDR3 has 16 amino acids. CDR1 and CDR2 (germline): SEHNR, FQNEAQ (reference sequence).

This chain uses TRBV2 with TRBJ2-1; 7 nucleotides align to TRBD2. The CDR3 is made up of 16 amino acids. CDR1 and CDR2 from the germline V gene are SNHLY and FYNNEI. Unmatched junction bases numbered 8, after V lost 1 base and J lost 5 bases. CDR3 nucleotide sequence: TGTGCCAGCAGTGAAGGGACGGCGGGAGACCACAATGAGCAGTTCTTC. Translation gives CASSEGTAGDHNEQFF.

The CDR3 DNA sequence: TGTGCCAGCAGCTTTGGACAGGGGGCAAATGGCTACACCTTC. Translation: CASSFGQGANGYTF. The chain links TRBV7-2 to TRBJ1-2; TRBD1 matches at 11 bases. The CDR3 loop spans 14 amino acids. Losses at the gene ends were 3 bases for V and 6 bases for J; bases not matched to a gene: 3. CDR1 and CDR2 from the germline V gene are SGHTA and FQGNSA.

V is TRBV5-1 and J is TRBJ2-7; 10 bases are a match to TRBD2. J gave up 4 bases and V 0 bases, and 4 bases lay outside the gene matches. The CDR3 totals 15 residues. CDR1 and CDR2 (germline): SGHRS, YFSETQ. Here the CDR3 reads CASSLGLAGEYEQYF. CDR3 nucleotides: TGCGCCAGCAGCTTGGGGCTAGCGGGAGAGTACGAGCAGTACTTC.